This TCR beta chain appears in the sequencing data of a study of cytomegalovirus exposure and HLA in healthy donors. For the study at large: An earlier analysis identified approximately 110 million unique TCR beta sequences in about 200 million T cells.

CDR1 is MNHNS, CDR2 SASEGT, per germline. The CDR3 runs 13 residues. Concerning this clone: The antigen remains undetermined. At one end the junction does not follow the germline gene, possibly because of a read error.

This PCR relied on a set of 60 Vbeta primers and 13 Jbeta primers. Per the study methods: Some 11 million of the 75 million to 95 million unique TCR beta chains counted in a later analysis were shared. TCRdb keeps only in-frame clones here, not all; method: immunoSEQ multiplex PCR. V, J and clone size were drawn from that table, and D and trimming were deduced from the DNA. The table lists 200,000 to 250,000 clones, 78% of them singletons. Study conclusions and caveats: Highly shared variants forming one cluster were likely a sequencing artifact. Earlier analysis found most TCR beta V segments productive about 90% or about 30% of the time.

This chain uses TRBV6-1 with TRBJ2-1; 8 bases are a match to TRBD1. This receptor was identified in a boy younger than 18 in good health and CMV-seronegative. Sequencing was done on a sample of PBMCs. Here the CDR3 reads CASSFRQQGVALF. The CDR3 DNA reads as TGTGCCAGCAGTTTCCGTCAACAGGGGGTAGCGCTCTTC.